The clone carrying this T cell receptor (beta chain) was found once. This sample is drawn from a study of control samples from healthy donors and cancer patients. Repertoires were generated with immunoSEQ multiplex PCR, while TCRdb's copy carries only in-frame clones and drops some. This table has 100,000 to 150,000 clones, roughly 84% appearing once. The clonotype originates from a man aged 18 to 29 in good health. Sequenced material: blood.

CDR3: CASRPTGGVSYEQYF. CDR3 DNA: TGTGCCAGCAGACCCACAGGGGGAGTCTCCTACGAGCAGTACTTC. The rearrangement uses TRBV5-4 and TRBJ2-7; TRBD1 matches at 8 bases. Trimming at V came to 5 bases and at J to 0 bases, leaving 7 bases not matched to a gene. CDR1 is SGHNT, CDR2 YYREEE, per germline (reference sequence). The CDR3 runs 15 residues.